One and the same sample provided the 16 T cell receptor beta chains below, sequenced in a study of regulatory T cells in long-lasting Graves disease. As for time point: newly diagnosed GD, antithyroid drugs for less than 3 months. PBMC RNA was the source of the TCR library. Arm-PCR of CDR3 regions with iRepertoire HTBI primers generated TCR beta libraries. TCRdb reanalysed the multiplex PCR reads using MiXCR and keeps one entry per CDR3 protein. The top ten clones hold 22% of a sample with around 420,000 distinct CDR3 sequences, about 16% of them seen once. Sequenced here: peripheral blood mononuclear cells (PBMCs), sampled at new diagnosis, from a patient treated with antithyroid drugs. The receptor source for this set is a female donor with Graves disease.

This clonotype came up many times. The genes are TRBV12-3 or TRBV12-4 and TRBJ2-5; 8 nucleotides match TRBD2. This CDR3 has 15 residues. V lost 3 bases and J lost 4; bases outside the gene matches: 7. The CDR3 nucleotides read TGTGCCAGCAGTTTTGGGGTAGCGGGACCAGAGACCCAGTACTTC. Translated: CASSFGVAGPETQYF.

This clonotype was counted between two and nine times. The gene calls are TRBV27 and TRBJ2-7; possible D gene TRBD2, 5 bases. The CDR3 is 14 amino acids. Germline V gene data show CDR1 as MNHEY and CDR2 as SMNVEV (reference sequence). The V end was cut by 6 bases, the J end by 4 bases, with 16 bases between. The CDR3 sequence: CASRPTGGIYEQYF. The CDR3, as DNA: TGTGCCAGCAGGCCCACTGGAGGTATTTACGAGCAGTACTTC.

In this sample, this clonotype turned up many times. V and J are TRBV6-1 and TRBJ2-7; D not resolved. Per the germline V gene, CDR1 is MNHNS and CDR2 is SASEGT. This CDR3 has 14 amino acids. The V gene lost 3 bases and the J gene lost 0 bases, with 9 bases spanning the gap. CDR3 residues: CASSERSRSYEQYF. CDR3 nucleotides: TGTGCCAGCAGTGAGCGGAGCCGCTCCTACGAGCAGTACTTC.

This clonotype has just one count. A read error is likely here: a far larger clone is one base away. The V call is TRBV28, the J call TRBJ2-3, with 7 bases identical to TRBD2. The J call could be wrong; TRBJ2-1 is a better fit for the DNA end. This CDR3 region has 14 residues. Germline V gives CDR1 MDHEN, CDR2 SYDVKM. The CDR3 coding sequence is TGTGCCAGCAGTTTTTACGCGGGAGCCTACGAGCAGTTCTTC. Translating gives CASSFYAGAYEQFF.

This clonotype was counted at least ten times. This sequence joins TRBV7-2 and TRBJ2-1, with 14 bases identical to TRBD2. The germline gives CDR1 SGHTA, CDR2 FQGNSA. V gave up 5 bases and J gave up 7 bases; unmatched junction bases: 4. The CDR3 is made up of 15 amino acids. The CDR3 bases are TGTGCCAGCAGCGTGGGACTAGCGGGAGTTAATGAGCAGTTCTTC. Protein: CASSVGLAGVNEQFF.

The CDR3 reads CASSFGNKPYGYTF. CDR3 nucleotide sequence: TGTGCCAGCAGTTTTGGAAATAAGCCCTATGGCTACACCTTC. V is TRBV12-3 or TRBV12-4 and J is TRBJ1-2, with D hard to call. V dropped 3 bases and J dropped 4 bases, with 12 bases sitting between them. This CDR3 region has 14 residues.

At least ten counts were recorded for this clonotype. V gene TRBV11-2 combines with J gene TRBJ2-3, with 9 positions matching TRBD2. The junction had 5 bases not matched to a gene; V was cut back by 5 bases and J by 2 bases. The CDR3 extends over 15 amino acids. Germline loops: CDR1 SGHAT, CDR2 FQNNGV. This CDR3 is CASSDLAGNTDTQYF. The CDR3 DNA is TGTGCCAGCAGCGACCTAGCGGGGAACACAGATACGCAGTATTTT.

This clonotype came up many times. The genes are TRBV24-1 and TRBJ2-3; D not resolved. V was shortened by 4 bases and J by 4 bases, with 11 bases between the two germline ends. The CDR3 sequence is 14 residues long. In germline, CDR1 is KGHDR, CDR2 SFDVKD. CDR3 in DNA: TGTGCCACCAGTGAATCGGCCGGTCCAGATACGCAGTATTTT. Amino acid sequence: CATSESAGPDTQYF.

This clonotype occurred many times. V usage is TRBV11-2 and J usage is TRBJ1-1; no clear D gene. V dropped 5 bases and J dropped 3 bases, with 10 bases sitting between them. This CDR3 comprises 13 residues. The germline V gene has CDR1 SGHAT and CDR2 FQNNGV. The CDR3 sequence is CASSLTEDTEAFF. The DNA for the CDR3 is TGTGCCAGCAGCCTAACAGAAGACACTGAAGCTTTCTTT. The variable domain in full, with the rest retrieved from reference TRBV11-2 and TRBJ1-1, is EAGVAQSPRYKIIEKRQSVAFWCNPISGHATLYWYQQILGQGPKLLIQFQNNGVVDDSQLPKDRFSAERLKGVDSTLKIQPAKLEDSAVYLCASSLTEDTEAFFGQGTRLTVV.

V usage is TRBV7-9 and J usage is TRBJ1-1; D may be TRBD1 (6 bases). CDR3 length: 13 residues. The germline gives CDR1 SEHNR, CDR2 FQNEAQ (reference sequence). Trimming removed 6 bases at V and 3 bases at J, with 11 bases between. The CDR3 DNA follows: TGTGCCAGCAGACAGGGTCTCGACACTGAAGCTTTCTTT. This codes for CASRQGLDTEAFF.

As to this clonotype: A far more abundant clone sits one base away, making this likely a read error. The chain joins TRBV7-9 to TRBJ2-5; D possibly corresponds to TRBD2 (6 bases). Deletions cut 4 bases from V and 7 bases from J, with 10 bases between. The CDR3 consists of 12 residues. Germline V lookup: CDR1 SEHNR, CDR2 FQNEAQ (reference sequence). Here the CDR3 DNA reads TGTGCCAGCAGCTCAAATAGCGGGACCCAGTACTTC. As protein: CASSSNSGTQYF.

V gene TRBV19 combines with J gene TRBJ2-1; no definite D call. This CDR3 comprises 12 residues. Germline CDR1 reads LNHDA; CDR2 reads SQIVND (reference sequence). The V and J ends lost 4 bases and 2 bases respectively, with 3 bases between them. For the CDR3, the DNA is TGTGCCAGTAGTAAGACCTACAATGAGCAGTTCTTC. Protein product: CASSKTYNEQFF.

The table lists this clonotype with a few counts. This chain connects TRBV5-1 to TRBJ2-3, with 7 bases matching TRBD2. The CDR3 covers 16 residues. Germline V CDR1 and CDR2: SGHRS, YFSETQ. The trim removed 4 bases at V and 0 bases at J, leaving 8 bases unmatched. CDR3 in DNA: TGCGCCAGCAGCCCCGCGGGACTAACTAGCACAGATACGCAGTATTTT. The encoded protein is CASSPAGLTSTDTQYF.

The chain employs TRBV20-1 and TRBJ2-5, with 8 bases matching TRBD2. The CDR3 spans 13 residues. V lost 3 bases to trimming and J lost 5 bases; unmatched junction nucleotides: 5. Germline V gives CDR1 DFQATT, CDR2 SNEGSKA (reference sequence). DNA of the CDR3: TGCAGTGCTAGCGGGGGGGGGGTTGAGACCCAGTACTTC. Residues: CSASGGGVETQYF.

This clonotype was detected ten times or more. The junction shows a germline mismatch at one end, possibly a read error. The J gene is TRBJ2-1, the V gene TRBV11-1; a possible D gene is TRBD1 (6 bases). Germline CDR1 and CDR2: SGHAT and FQDESV (reference sequence). The CDR3 is 15 amino acids. The chain's CDR3 is CASTLQGEDQDEQFF. CDR3 DNA sequence: TGTGCCAGCACCTTACAGGGAGAGGATCAGGATGAGCAGTTCTTC.

This chain joins TRBV11-1 and TRBJ2-1, with 7 bases that match TRBD2. The ends lost 2 bases at V and 9 bases at J; junction bases unmatched: 10. Germline V gives CDR1 SGHAT, CDR2 FQDESV (reference sequence). CDR3 length equals 15 residues. CDR3 in amino acids: CASSLRTREHSEQFF. The CDR3 DNA reads as TGTGCCAGCAGCTTAAGGACTAGGGAACACAGTGAGCAGTTCTTC.